The text below deals with one TCR beta chain. These data originate in a study of cytomegalovirus exposure and HLA in healthy donors. In the PCR, 60 Vbeta and 13 Jbeta primers were used. The repertoire was sequenced with immunoSEQ multiplex PCR; TCRdb's copy has only in-frame clones and lacks some. The table shows approximately 130,000 clones, with around 81% occurring only once. V shed 3 bases, J shed 8 bases, and the junction held 8 bases outside the gene matches. The CDR3 loop spans 15 amino acids. Germline V lookup: CDR1 SGHAT, CDR2 FQNNGV. The TCR originated in a woman in her 40s in good health and CMV-seronegative. This chain connects TRBV11-2 to TRBJ2-3, with 10 bases that match TRBD1. Sequencing was carried out using PBMCs. The CDR3 loop is CASSLGQGKAVTQYF. CDR3 DNA sequence: TGTGCCAGCAGCTTGGGACAGGGGAAGGCGGTTACGCAGTATTTT.